The entry that follows covers one T cell receptor beta chain sequence. Its antigen remains unknown. This PCR relied on a set of 60 Vbeta primers and 13 Jbeta primers. Libraries were prepared by immunoSEQ multiplex PCR; TCRdb keeps only in-frame clonotypes and omits some of them. The table records about 140,000 clones, approximately 80% of them present only once. The data were taken from a study of cytomegalovirus exposure and HLA in healthy donors. Findings of the study overall: Among the sequence variants, a highly shared cluster was likely an artifact of sequencing. A later analysis, which compared TCR beta chains of equal frequency, found the HLA-associated ones more clonally expanded.

This receptor was identified in a woman between 18 and 30 years old in good health and CMV-seropositive. Sequenced: PBMCs.

The DNA of the CDR3 is TGTGCCAGCAGTTTACAGGGGGCGAGTGGAAACACCATATATTTT. Translating gives CASSLQGASGNTIYF. V usage is TRBV6-5 and J usage is TRBJ1-3, with TRBD1 identical over 9 bases. The V gene's germline CDR1 is MNHEY and CDR2 SVGAGI. This CDR3 has 15 residues. V lost 4 bases and J lost 3; bases outside the gene matches: 4.